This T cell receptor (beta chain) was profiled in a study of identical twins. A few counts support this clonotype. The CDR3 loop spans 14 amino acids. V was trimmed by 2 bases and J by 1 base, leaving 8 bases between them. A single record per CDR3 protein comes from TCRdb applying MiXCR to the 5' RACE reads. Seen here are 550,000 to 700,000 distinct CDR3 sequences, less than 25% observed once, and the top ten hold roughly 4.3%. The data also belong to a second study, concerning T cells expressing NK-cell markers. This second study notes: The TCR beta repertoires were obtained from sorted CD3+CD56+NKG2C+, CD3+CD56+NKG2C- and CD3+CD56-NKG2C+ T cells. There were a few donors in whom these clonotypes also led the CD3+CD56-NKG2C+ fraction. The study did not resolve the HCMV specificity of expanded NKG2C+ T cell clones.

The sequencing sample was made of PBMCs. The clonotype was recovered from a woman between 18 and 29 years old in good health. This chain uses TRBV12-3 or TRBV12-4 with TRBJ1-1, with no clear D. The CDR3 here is CASSLLQSNTEAFF. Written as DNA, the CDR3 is TGTGCCAGCAGTTTATTACAGTCGAACACTGAAGCTTTCTTT.